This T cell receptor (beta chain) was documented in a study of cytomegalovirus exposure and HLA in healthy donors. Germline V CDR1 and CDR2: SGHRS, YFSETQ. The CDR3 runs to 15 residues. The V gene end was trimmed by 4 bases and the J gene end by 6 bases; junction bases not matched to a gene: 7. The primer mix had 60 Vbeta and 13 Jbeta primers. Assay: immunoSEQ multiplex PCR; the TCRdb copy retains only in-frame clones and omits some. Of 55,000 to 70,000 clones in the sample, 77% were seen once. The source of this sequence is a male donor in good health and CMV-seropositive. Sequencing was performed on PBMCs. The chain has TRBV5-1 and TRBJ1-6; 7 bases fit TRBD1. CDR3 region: CASSNRQGSNSPLHF. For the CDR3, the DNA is TGCGCCAGCAGCAACCGACAGGGCAGTAATTCACCCCTCCACTTT.